This T cell receptor beta chain was sequenced during a study of blood T cell repertoires in COVID-19. Germline CDR1 reads MGHDK; CDR2 reads SYGVNS. The length of the CDR3 is 14 residues. V dropped 10 bases and J dropped 6; count of bases not matched to a gene: 10. In the authors' methods: Reference gene primer amplification in the assay estimated nucleated cell counts. Assay: immunoSEQ multiplex PCR; the TCRdb copy retains only in-frame clones and omits some. The D gene and trimming were derived from the DNA, and the V and J assignments and clone size from that table. Of approximately 280,000 clones in the sample, roughly 86% were seen once.

V gene TRBV25-1 combines with J gene TRBJ2-1; 9 nucleotides match TRBD1. The specimen was peripheral blood. The sequence was collected from a woman aged 25 to 39 who had recovered from COVID-19. This CDR3 is CAIPGTGCLNEQFF. Written as DNA, the CDR3 is TGTGCCATTCCGGGGACAGGGTGCCTCAATGAGCAGTTCTTC.